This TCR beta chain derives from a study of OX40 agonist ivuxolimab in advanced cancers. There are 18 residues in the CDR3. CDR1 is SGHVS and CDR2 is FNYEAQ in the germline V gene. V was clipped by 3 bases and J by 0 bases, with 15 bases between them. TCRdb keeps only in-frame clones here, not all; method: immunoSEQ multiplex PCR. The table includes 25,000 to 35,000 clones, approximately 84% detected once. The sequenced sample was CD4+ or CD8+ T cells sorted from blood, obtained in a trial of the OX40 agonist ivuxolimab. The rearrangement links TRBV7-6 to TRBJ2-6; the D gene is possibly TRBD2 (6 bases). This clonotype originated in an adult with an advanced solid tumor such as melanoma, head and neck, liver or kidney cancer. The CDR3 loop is CASSFPGTLSSGANVLTF. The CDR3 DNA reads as TGTGCCAGCAGCTTCCCCGGGACTTTGAGCTCTGGGGCCAACGTCCTGACTTTC.